This TCR beta chain was recorded in a study of control samples from healthy donors and cancer patients. TCRdb's copy holds only in-frame clones and misses some; the assay was immunoSEQ multiplex PCR. The sample lists under 100,000 clones, about 92% occurring once. Germline values: CDR1 SNHLY, CDR2 FYNNEI. Trimming shortened V by 3 bases and J by 1 base, and 6 bases separated the two germline ends. The CDR3 spans 13 residues. This clonotype was obtained from a woman aged 25 to 39 in good health. The source material was blood. This chain joins TRBV2 and TRBJ1-2, with D hard to call. The chain's CDR3 is CASSDWVNYGYTF. CDR3 coding DNA: TGTGCCAGCAGTGATTGGGTTAACTATGGCTACACCTTC.